Listed below are T cell receptor beta chains from one sample, sequenced in a study of blood T cell repertoires in COVID-19. TCRdb's table, derived via immunoSEQ multiplex PCR, lists solely in-frame clones and lacks some. Here the sample spans 300,000 to 400,000 clones, around 90% being singletons. Sequenced sample: peripheral blood. These receptors were taken from a woman aged 18 to 35 who had recovered from COVID-19. CDR3s leave out the opening cysteine and the closing phenylalanine or tryptophan. The D gene is left open where the match is weak.

J: TRBJ1-4
V: TRBV5-6
D: .
CDR3: ASSLSAVTFEKLF

J: TRBJ2-1
V: TRBV5-4
D: .
CDR3: ASSWSAQGGNEQF

J: TRBJ1-2
V: TRBV19
D: .
CDR3: ASTKRDKADNYGYT

J: TRBJ2-3
V: TRBV6-2/TRBV6-3
D: TRBD2
CDR3: ASSYPRGGKQY

J: TRBJ2-1
V: TRBV6-2/TRBV6-3
D: .
CDR3: ASSYSFTAVSYNEQF

J: TRBJ2-5
V: TRBV11-3
D: .
CDR3: ASSEWTSQGEETQY

J: TRBJ1-2
V: TRBV12-3/TRBV12-4
D: .
CDR3: ASSLNVGGYT

J: TRBJ1-1
V: TRBV5-1
D: .
CDR3: ASSLDNPRGDTEAF

J: TRBJ2-3
V: TRBV14
D: TRBD1
CDR3: ASSPDRDTDTQY

J: TRBJ2-2
V: TRBV12-3/TRBV12-4
D: .
CDR3: ASSLIAGELF

J: TRBJ2-1
V: TRBV5-1
D: TRBD2
CDR3: ASSWGTSGVYEQF

J: TRBJ2-3
V: TRBV29-1
D: .
CDR3: SVVREWGTDTQY

J: TRBJ1-1
V: TRBV19
D: TRBD1
CDR3: ASSPQGAYTEAF

J: TRBJ1-5
V: TRBV19
D: .
CDR3: ASSQGLYQPQH

J: TRBJ2-1
V: TRBV7-8
D: .
CDR3: ASSLVRVERNEQF

J: TRBJ2-3
V: TRBV5-4
D: .
CDR3: ASSLRRGLDTQY

J: TRBJ2-1
V: TRBV5-4
D: TRBD2
CDR3: ATTTGGRDYNEQF

J: TRBJ2-2
V: TRBV11-3
D: TRBD2
CDR3: ASSLFGGRYTGELF

J: TRBJ2-1
V: TRBV19
D: TRBD2
CDR3: ASSIVGFRTSGRYEQF

J: TRBJ1-2
V: TRBV18
D: .
CDR3: ASSPGAGYGYT

J: TRBJ2-3
V: TRBV28
D: .
CDR3: ASSQLTPLESDTQY

J: TRBJ2-3
V: TRBV7-9
D: TRBD2
CDR3: ASSSGTSGRRRLGTQY

J: TRBJ1-1
V: TRBV19
D: TRBD1
CDR3: ASSSRDRVTEAF

J: TRBJ1-6
V: TRBV18
D: .
CDR3: ASSQSGQYNSPLH

J: TRBJ1-2
V: TRBV11-3
D: .
CDR3: ASSRQGYYGYT

J: TRBJ1-5
V: TRBV6-2/TRBV6-3
D: TRBD1
CDR3: ASSWTGMDQPQH

J: TRBJ1-2
V: TRBV11-2
D: .
CDR3: ASSSLGGVYGYT

J: TRBJ1-1
V: TRBV5-1
D: .
CDR3: ASRLGPGVNTEAF

J: TRBJ1-4
V: TRBV7-6
D: .
CDR3: ASSLAAGTVATNEKLF